These T cell receptor beta chains were read from a single sample in a study of shared clonotypes between healthy human individuals. Sequencing was performed with immunoSEQ multiplex PCR; in TCRdb, only in-frame clones are kept and a portion is missing. This sample has around 440,000 clones, with 77% found just once. The specimen sequenced was PBMCs. The receptors here all came from a woman in her forties in good health. Some clones in this sample may be carry-over from other donors' samples. CDR3s include the opening cysteine and the closing phenylalanine or tryptophan. Fields, in order: clone size, J gene, V gene, D gene, CDR3 DNA, CDR3 protein. A D gene is named only where the DNA matches it firmly. Not all rows give a size; the values are once, few, many and, for expanded clones, a class.

size: NA
J: TRBJ2-3
V: TRBV5-1
D: NA
DNA: TGCGCCAGCAGCTTGGATGGACAGAGCACAGATACGCAGTATTTT
CDR3: CASSLDGQSTDTQYF

size: NA
J: TRBJ2-7
V: TRBV6-1
D: NA
DNA: TGTGCCAGCAGCCCCGAGTGGGAGATATCCTACGAGCAGTACTTC
CDR3: CASSPEWEISYEQYF

size: NA
J: TRBJ2-5
V: TRBV7-2
D: TRBD2
DNA: TGTGCCAGCAGCTTAGGCGGGGGGTGGGAGACCCAGTACTTC
CDR3: CASSLGGGWETQYF

size: once
J: TRBJ1-3
V: TRBV9
D: NA
DNA: TGTGCCAGCAGCGTGGGGGGGACGAACACCATATATTTT
CDR3: CASSVGGTNTIYF

size: NA
J: TRBJ1-2
V: TRBV28
D: NA
DNA: TGTGCCAGCAGTCACAGGGATGGCTACACCTTC
CDR3: CASSHRDGYTF

size: NA
J: TRBJ2-3
V: TRBV4-2
D: TRBD2
DNA: TGTGCCAGCAGCCAACTGCCTACTAGCGGGAGTCCAGATACGCAGTATTTT
CDR3: CASSQLPTSGSPDTQYF

size: NA
J: TRBJ1-1
V: TRBV2
D: NA
DNA: TGTGCCAGCAGTGTAACTGGGGTGAACACTGAAGCTTTCTTT
CDR3: CASSVTGVNTEAFF

size: NA
J: TRBJ2-1
V: TRBV1
D: NA
DNA: TGCACCAGCAGCTCGCTTCAGCACGAGGGCTACAATGAGCAGTTCTTC
CDR3: CTSSSLQHEGYNEQFF

size: NA
J: TRBJ2-2
V: TRBV18
D: NA
DNA: TGTGCCAGCTCACCAAGGCAAGACTTGAACACCGGGGAGCTGTTTTTT
CDR3: CASSPRQDLNTGELFF

size: NA
J: TRBJ2-1
V: TRBV15
D: NA
DNA: TGTGCCACCAGACCCCGACAGACATACAATGAGCAGTTCTTC
CDR3: CATRPRQTYNEQFF

size: few
J: TRBJ2-5
V: TRBV9
D: NA
DNA: TGTGCCAGCAGCGTAGGGACAGTCGGGGAGACCCAGTACTTC
CDR3: CASSVGTVGETQYF

size: NA
J: TRBJ1-4
V: TRBV5-1
D: NA
DNA: TGCGCCAGCAAACCGGGACCCAATGAAAAACTGTTTTTT
CDR3: CASKPGPNEKLFF

size: NA
J: TRBJ1-5
V: TRBV28
D: NA
DNA: TGTGCCAGCACAGGGAATCTCGGCAATCAGCCCCAGCATTTT
CDR3: CASTGNLGNQPQHF

size: NA
J: TRBJ2-5
V: TRBV30
D: NA
DNA: TGTGCCTGGACTCGAGGGGAGACCCAGTACTTC
CDR3: CAWTRGETQYF

size: NA
J: TRBJ2-7
V: TRBV10-1
D: NA
DNA: TGCGCCAGCCTACAGGAACCCTTCTACGAGCAGTACTTC
CDR3: CASLQEPFYEQYF

size: NA
J: TRBJ2-7
V: TRBV10-3
D: NA
DNA: TGTGCCATCACCCAAACAGGATCGGACGAGCAGTACTTC
CDR3: CAITQTGSDEQYF

size: NA
J: TRBJ1-2
V: TRBV2
D: NA
DNA: TGTGCCAGCAGTGTGCAACAGCTGTTTGGCTACACCTTC
CDR3: CASSVQQLFGYTF

size: NA
J: TRBJ1-5
V: TRBV19
D: NA
DNA: TGTGCCAGTAGGCTGACAGGACCCAATCAGCCCCAGCATTTT
CDR3: CASRLTGPNQPQHF